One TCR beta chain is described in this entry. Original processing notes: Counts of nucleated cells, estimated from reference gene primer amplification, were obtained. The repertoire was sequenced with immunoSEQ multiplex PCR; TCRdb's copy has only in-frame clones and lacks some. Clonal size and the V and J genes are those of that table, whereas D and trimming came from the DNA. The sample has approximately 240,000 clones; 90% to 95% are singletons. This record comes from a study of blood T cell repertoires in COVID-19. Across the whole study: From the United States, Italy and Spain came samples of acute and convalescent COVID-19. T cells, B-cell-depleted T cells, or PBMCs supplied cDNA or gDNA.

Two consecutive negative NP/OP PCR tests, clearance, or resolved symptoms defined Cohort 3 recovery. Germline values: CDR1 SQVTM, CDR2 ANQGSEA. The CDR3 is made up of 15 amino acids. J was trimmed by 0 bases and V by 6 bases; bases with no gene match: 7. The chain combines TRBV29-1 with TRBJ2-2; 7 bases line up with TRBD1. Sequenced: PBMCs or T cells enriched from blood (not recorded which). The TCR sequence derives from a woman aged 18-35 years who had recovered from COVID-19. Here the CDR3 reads CSVAYRGSNTGELFF. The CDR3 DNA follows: TGCAGCGTAGCCTACAGGGGATCGAACACCGGGGAGCTGTTTTTT.